This is a list of T cell receptor beta chains from one sample in a study of memory CD4+ T cells and cytomegalovirus serostatus. Assay: immunoSEQ multiplex PCR; the TCRdb copy retains only in-frame clones and omits some. The data contain tens of thousands of clones, under 90% of them singletons. The material sequenced was memory CD4+ T cells from blood. The receptors shown here come from an adult in good health and CMV-seronegative. Some clones in this sample may be carry-over from other donors' samples. Each CDR3 is given with its conserved first and last residue. D genes are given only for firm matches. Clone sizes are given selectively: once, few, many, or a class where the clone is expanded.

TRBJ2-1 . TRBV5-4 TRBD2 TGTGCCAGCAGCGTGGGACTAGTTGTCAATGAGCAGTTCTTC CASSVGLVVNEQFF
TRBJ1-5 . TRBV30 TRBD1 TGTGCCTGGAGCAACAAGGGGGACAGAATCCAGCATTTT CAWSNKGDRIQHF
TRBJ1-6 . TRBV18 TRBD1 TGTGCCAGCTCACGAGACAGGGGTAATTCACCCCTCCACTTT CASSRDRGNSPLHF
TRBJ1-6 . TRBV6-5 . TGTGCCAGCAGTCTAATCGGGCAGGGTAATTCACCCCTCCACTTT CASSLIGQGNSPLHF
TRBJ2-2 . TRBV9 . TGTGCCAGCAGCGCAGAGGTCAGCAACACCGGGGAGCTGTTTTTT CASSAEVSNTGELFF
TRBJ2-5 . TRBV27 . TGTGCCAGCAGAGGTTGGGGGGAAGAGACCCAGTACTTC CASRGWGEETQYF
TRBJ2-3 . TRBV18 TRBD1 TGTGCCAGCTCACCACCGGGGACAGTGAGCACAGATACGCAGTATTTT CASSPPGTVSTDTQYF
TRBJ2-1 . TRBV7-9 . TGTGCCAGCAGCTCGGGCGCAGGGGTAAGCAATGAGCAGTTCTTC CASSSGAGVSNEQFF
TRBJ1-2 few TRBV28 . TGTGCCAGCAGACCCCGACTGACCTATGGCTACACCTTC CASRPRLTYGYTF
TRBJ2-3 . TRBV25-1 TRBD2 TGTGCCAGCAGTAGGACTAGCGGGAGTAAGAATACGCAGTATTTT CASSRTSGSKNTQYF
TRBJ1-3 few TRBV19 TRBD1 TGTGCCAGTATCCGACAGGGGACGGACACCATATATTTT CASIRQGTDTIYF
TRBJ1-5 . TRBV6-5 . TGTGCCAGCAGTCAAGGTGGGGGTACGCATCAGCCCCAGCATTTT CASSQGGGTHQPQHF
TRBJ1-5 . TRBV28 . TGTGCCAGCAGTTTTATATTGGGCAATCAGCCCCAGCATTTT CASSFILGNQPQHF
TRBJ1-1 . TRBV6-5 TRBD1 TGTGCCAGCAGTTACGGATTTGGGACAGGGCAGACTGAAGCTTTCTTT CASSYGFGTGQTEAFF
TRBJ1-1 . TRBV14 TRBD1 TGTGCCAGCAGCACCGACAGGGGGAGGACTGAAGCTTTCTTT CASSTDRGRTEAFF
TRBJ2-7 . TRBV2 . TGTGCCAGCAACACAGACGGCGGTAGGCAGTACTTC CASNTDGGRQYF
TRBJ2-1 . TRBV14 . TGTGCCAGCAGCCAAGATATGAGGGGGGCGTTGTTCTTC CASSQDMRGALFF
TRBJ2-3 . TRBV4-1 . TGCGCCAGCAGCCGCACCCAGGGAGGACCAGATACGCAGTATTTT CASSRTQGGPDTQYF
TRBJ1-1 once TRBV11-1 . TGTGCCAGCAGCTTAGGGAGTCGGTTCATGAACACTGAAGCTTTCTTT CASSLGSRFMNTEAFF
TRBJ2-3 . TRBV30 TRBD1 TGTGCCTGGGACAGGGGGCTGGGAGATACGCAGTATTTT CAWDRGLGDTQYF
TRBJ2-3 . TRBV30 TRBD2 TGTGCCTGGAGTGTACAGGCGGGAGGTTGGACAGATACGCAGTATTTT CAWSVQAGGWTDTQYF
TRBJ2-4 . TRBV28 TRBD2 TGTGCCAGCAGTTTGACTAGCGGGAGGAACATTCAGTACTTC CASSLTSGRNIQYF
TRBJ1-1 . TRBV30 . TGTGCCTCAACACTTCCCTTGAACACTGAAGCTTTCTTT CASTLPLNTEAFF
TRBJ1-1 few TRBV5-1 TRBD1 TGCGCCAGCAGTTCCGGGACAGGGGTAGGGGCTTTCTTT CASSSGTGVGAFF
TRBJ1-5 . TRBV7-2 . TGTGCCAGCAGCTGGGTCCGGGGGAGCAATCAGCCCCAGCATTTT CASSWVRGSNQPQHF
TRBJ2-7 . TRBV30 . TGTGCCTGGAGTGTTGGAGGACCCTACGAGCAGTACTTC CAWSVGGPYEQYF
TRBJ1-1 . TRBV7-9 TRBD1 TGTGCCAGCAGCTTAGCCTTACAGGGGAGGGACACTGAAGCTTTCTTT CASSLALQGRDTEAFF
TRBJ2-1 few TRBV5-6 . TGTGCCAGCAGCTTGTTCCGGGAGCAGTTCTTC CASSLFREQFF
TRBJ2-1 . TRBV9 . TGTGCCAGCAGCGTAGGATCTGGGGCGGGGGAGCAGTTCTTC CASSVGSGAGEQFF
TRBJ1-3 . TRBV7-9 . TGTGCCAGCAGCTTAGTGGCCACACTCTCTGGAAACACCATATATTTT CASSLVATLSGNTIYF
TRBJ1-5 . TRBV27 TRBD1 TGTGCCAGCAGTCGCAGGGGGTTCGAAGGCAATCAGCCCCAGCATTTT CASSRRGFEGNQPQHF
TRBJ2-7 . TRBV28 . TGTGCCAGCAGTTATGCAGGGTCTAGCTCCTACGAGCAGTACTTC CASSYAGSSSYEQYF
TRBJ1-2 . TRBV27 . TGTGCCAGCAGTTTATTCGGGGCCTCCTATGGCTACACCTTC CASSLFGASYGYTF
TRBJ1-5 medium-sized TRBV9 TRBD1 TGTGCCAGCAGCGTAGGTACAGGGGTTCACCCCCAGCATTTT CASSVGTGVHPQHF
TRBJ1-6 . TRBV9 TRBD1 TGTGCCAGCAGCGTTAGGACAGGCCTTAATTCACCCCTCCACTTT CASSVRTGLNSPLHF
TRBJ2-7 few TRBV4-3 . TGCGCCAGCAGCCAATACCGACTAGTACGTCCCTACGAGCAGTACTTC CASSQYRLVRPYEQYF
TRBJ1-2 few TRBV30 TRBD1 TGTGCCTGGAGGGCCGGGACAGGTGGCTACACCTTC CAWRAGTGGYTF
TRBJ2-3 . TRBV29-1 TRBD2 TGCAGCGTGGGACTAGCGGGCGATACGCAGTATTTT CSVGLAGDTQYF
TRBJ2-1 . TRBV4-1 . TGCGCCAGCAGCCAAGAAGGCGCGGGAAACCACAATGAGCAGTTCTTC CASSQEGAGNHNEQFF
TRBJ2-5 . TRBV5-6 TRBD1 TGTGCCAGCAGCCGAGGGGGGACAGGGGAGGGTGAGACCCAGTACTTC CASSRGGTGEGETQYF
TRBJ2-3 few TRBV5-6 . TGTGCCAGCAGCTTGGACGCAGATACGCAGTATTTT CASSLDADTQYF
TRBJ2-2 . TRBV7-2 TRBD2 TGTGCCAGCAGCTTCTTGGGTAGCGGGAGGGGGGAGCTGTTTTTT CASSFLGSGRGELFF
TRBJ2-1 . TRBV29-1 TRBD2 TGCAGCGTCCCGAGTCAAGCGGGAGGAAGGTCCTACAATGAGCAGTTCTTC CSVPSQAGGRSYNEQFF
TRBJ2-7 once TRBV30 . TGTGCCTGGAGTAAAGGAGGGCATTACGAGCAGTACTTC CAWSKGGHYEQYF
TRBJ2-3 . TRBV27 TRBD2 TGTGCCAGCAGTTTATTTGCGGGAGGGTTGTCAGATACGCAGTATTTT CASSLFAGGLSDTQYF
TRBJ2-3 . TRBV9 . TGTGCCAGCAGCGTCGGGAGTTCTCCGGATACGCAGTATTTT CASSVGSSPDTQYF
TRBJ2-7 . TRBV5-4 . TGTGCCAGCAGCTTGTCTAGGCAGGGGACTTACGAGCAGTACTTC CASSLSRQGTYEQYF
TRBJ2-2 . TRBV6-6 . TGTGCCATGGGCCCCCAACGCGGGGAGCTGTTTTTT CAMGPQRGELFF